This entry concerns a single T cell receptor (beta chain). What it binds is unknown. This specimen belongs to a study of T cell responses to AZD1222 COVID-19 vaccine. At the level of the study: Pooling covered second doses at about 4 or about 12 weeks.

Study-wide findings and caveats: Spike as a whole was targeted by vaccine-associated CD4 TCRs, dominant at 160-218 and 743-854.

Produced via immunoSEQ multiplex PCR; TCRdb's table is partial and in-frame only. Among under 150,000 clones listed, over 75% were seen once. The sequenced sample was peripheral blood, obtained on day 0 of AZD1222 vaccination. This clonotype was obtained from an adult in good health.

CDR3 amino acids: CASSSWGSGNTIYF. The CDR3 DNA sequence: TGTGCCAGCAGCTCATGGGGGTCTGGAAACACCATATATTTT. The chain employs TRBV13 and TRBJ1-3; TRBD1 is a possible D gene (5 bases). Per germline, CDR1 PRHDT and CDR2 FYEKMQ (reference sequence). The CDR3 is 14 amino acids. V lost 4 bases to trimming and J lost 1 base, with 8 bases between them.